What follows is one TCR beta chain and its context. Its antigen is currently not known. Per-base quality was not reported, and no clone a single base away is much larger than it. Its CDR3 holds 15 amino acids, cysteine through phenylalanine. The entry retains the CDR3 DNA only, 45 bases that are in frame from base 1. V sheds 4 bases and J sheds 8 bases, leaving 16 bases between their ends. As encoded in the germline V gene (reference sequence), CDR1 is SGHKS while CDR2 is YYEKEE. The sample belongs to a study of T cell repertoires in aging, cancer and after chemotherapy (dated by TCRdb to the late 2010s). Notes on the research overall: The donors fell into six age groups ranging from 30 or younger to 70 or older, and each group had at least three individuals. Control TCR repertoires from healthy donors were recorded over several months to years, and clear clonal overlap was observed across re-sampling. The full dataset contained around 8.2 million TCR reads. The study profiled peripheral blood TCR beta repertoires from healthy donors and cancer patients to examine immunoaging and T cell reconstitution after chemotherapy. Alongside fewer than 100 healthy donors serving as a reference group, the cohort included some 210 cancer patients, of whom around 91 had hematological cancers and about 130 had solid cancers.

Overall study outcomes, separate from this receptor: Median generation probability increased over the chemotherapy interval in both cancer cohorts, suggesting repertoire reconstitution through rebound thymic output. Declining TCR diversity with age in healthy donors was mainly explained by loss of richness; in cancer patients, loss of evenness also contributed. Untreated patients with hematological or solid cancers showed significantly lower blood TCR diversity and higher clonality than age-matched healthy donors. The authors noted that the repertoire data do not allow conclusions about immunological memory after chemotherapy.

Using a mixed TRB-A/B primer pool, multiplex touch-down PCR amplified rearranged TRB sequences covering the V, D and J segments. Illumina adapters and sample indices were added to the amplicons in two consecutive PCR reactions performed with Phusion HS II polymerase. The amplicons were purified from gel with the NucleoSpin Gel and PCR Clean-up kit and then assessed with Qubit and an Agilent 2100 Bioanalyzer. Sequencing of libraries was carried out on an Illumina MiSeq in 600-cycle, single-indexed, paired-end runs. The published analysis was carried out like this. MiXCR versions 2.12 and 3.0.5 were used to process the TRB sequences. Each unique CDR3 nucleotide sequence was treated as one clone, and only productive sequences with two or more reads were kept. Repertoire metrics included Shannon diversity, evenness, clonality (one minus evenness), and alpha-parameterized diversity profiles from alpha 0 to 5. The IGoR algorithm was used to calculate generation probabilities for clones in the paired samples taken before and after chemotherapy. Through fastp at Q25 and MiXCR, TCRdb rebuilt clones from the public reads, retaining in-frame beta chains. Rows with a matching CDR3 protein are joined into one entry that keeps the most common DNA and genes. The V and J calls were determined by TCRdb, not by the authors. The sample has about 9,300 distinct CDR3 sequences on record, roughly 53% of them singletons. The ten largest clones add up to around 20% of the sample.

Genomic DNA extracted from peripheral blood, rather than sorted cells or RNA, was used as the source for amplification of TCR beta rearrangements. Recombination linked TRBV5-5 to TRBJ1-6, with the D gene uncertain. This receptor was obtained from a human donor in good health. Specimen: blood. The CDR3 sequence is CASSRPSTLDSPLHF. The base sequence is TGTGCCAGCAGCCGTCCCAGTACTCTAGATTCACCCCTCCACTTT.